These 25 T cell receptor beta chains share one sample of origin, sequenced in a study of Ad26.COV2.S vaccination and SARS-CoV-2 variants (dated by TCRdb to the early 2020s). What this sample's treatment or condition label stands for: over 15 received Ad26.COV2.S at low or high dose, single or two shots; roughly five received placebo; per-sample allocation not given. Repertoires of vaccine and placebo recipients were sequenced from samples taken on day 63 after the first injection. Library generation was performed with the immunoSEQ multiplex PCR assay. Entries here come from immuneACCESS through TCRdb and include only in-frame sequences with V and J called. Some clones fail to appear in such tables; in the studies checked, an unresolved V gene covers under half of the shortfall, and the cause of the remainder is unknown. The sample table holds 380,000 or so clones, of which about four fifths were seen once. The ten largest clonotypes hold around 7% of the sample.

The specimen was peripheral blood, collected in a trial of Ad26.COV2.S vaccine versus placebo. The source is a person between 18 and 59 years old who received the Ad26.COV2.S COVID-19 vaccine or a placebo.

The chain joins TRBV3-1 (or the pseudogene TRBV3-2) to TRBJ1-6; tentative D call: TRBD1 (6 bases). Germline assignment: CDR1 LGHDT and CDR2 YNNKEL (reference sequence). V gave up 4 bases and J gave up 9 bases, with 13 bases separating them. The CDR3 contains 14 residues. The CDR3 sequence: CASSLRQEASPLHF. The DNA for the CDR3 is TGTGCCAGCAGCCTTCGACAGGAGGCTTCACCCCTCCACTTT.

The chain employs TRBV12-3 or TRBV12-4 and TRBJ2-7; 7 nucleotides match TRBD1. After removal of 6 bases from V and 3 bases from J, the junction contained 5 bases not matched to a gene. The CDR3 has 13 residues. For the CDR3, the DNA is TGTGCCAGCAGCTACAGGGGTCTCTACGAGCAGTACTTC. Amino acid sequence: CASSYRGLYEQYF.

At least ten counts were recorded for this clone. V and J are TRBV19 and TRBJ1-1; 8 nucleotides line up with TRBD1. V gave up 5 bases and J gave up 2 bases; unmatched junction bases: 7. This CDR3 is 15 amino acids long. CDR1 and CDR2 (germline): LNHDA, SQIVND (reference sequence). The CDR3 protein is CASSPRQGYNTEAFF. In nucleotides, the CDR3 is TGTGCCAGTAGTCCCCGACAGGGGTATAACACTGAAGCTTTCTTT.

The genes are TRBV6-1 and TRBJ2-6; D is undetermined. From germline, CDR1 is MNHNS and CDR2 SASEGT. Trimming left V 1 base short and J 0 bases short, with 10 bases between. CDR3 length: 17 amino acids. CDR3 nucleotides: TGTGCCAGCAGTGAAGAGGGCCCTGTCTCTGGGGCCAACGTCCTGACTTTC. Amino acids: CASSEEGPVSGANVLTF.

The chain links TRBV6-6 to TRBJ1-2; TRBD1 matches 7 bases. Losses at the gene ends were 6 bases for V and 4 bases for J; bases not matched to a gene: 2. This CDR3 contains 12 residues. Germline loops: CDR1 MNHNY, CDR2 SVGAGI (reference sequence). DNA for the CDR3: TGTGCCAGCAGCCGGGACAGCTATGGCTACACCTTC. Translated: CASSRDSYGYTF.

This clone appeared once. The V gene is TRBV7-3, the J gene TRBJ2-5; D may correspond to TRBD1 or TRBD2 (5 bases each). The CDR3 spans 15 residues. The germline CDR1 and CDR2 sequences are SGHTA and FQGTGA. V lost 5 bases, J lost 5 bases, and 18 bases lay in between. CDR3 sequence (DNA): TGTGCCAGCAGCCACGACCCGGGGCGCGGGGAGACCCAGTACTTC. Its translation is CASSHDPGRGETQYF.

The J gene is TRBJ1-1, the V gene TRBV5-1; D perhaps matches TRBD1 (6 bases). Trimming took 4 bases from V and 6 from J, leaving 19 bases between them. This CDR3 has 15 residues. Germline V gene lookup returns CDR1 SGHRS and CDR2 YFSETQ. The CDR3 protein is CASSIPDSFFSEAFF. The CDR3 nucleotides read TGCGCCAGCAGCATTCCGGACAGCTTTTTCTCTGAAGCTTTCTTT.

The CDR3 DNA sequence: TGTGCCAGCTCCACCGGGGATTCCTACGAGCAGTACTTC. Amino acid sequence: CASSTGDSYEQYF. V and J are TRBV18 and TRBJ2-7, with TRBD2 as a possible D gene (5 bases). The CDR3 runs to 13 residues. Trimming stripped 6 bases from V and 1 base from J, with 10 bases between. Germline loops: CDR1 KGHSH, CDR2 LQKENI. Supplemented by reference TRBV18 and TRBJ2-7, the full variable domain reads NAGVMQNPRHLVRRRGQEARLRCSPMKGHSHVYWYRQLPEEGLKFMVYLQKENIIDESGMPKERFSAEFPKEGPSILRIQQVVRGDSAAYFCASSTGDSYEQYFGPGTRLTVT.

The chain combines TRBV7-9 with TRBJ2-7; TRBD1 matches 7 bases. This CDR3 contains 13 residues. Germline V CDR1 and CDR2: SEHNR, FQNEAQ (reference sequence). J was trimmed by 7 bases and V by 6 bases; bases with no gene match: 9. The CDR3 protein is CASRGTDLREQYF. The CDR3 bases are TGTGCCAGCAGGGGGACAGACCTTAGGGAGCAGTACTTC.

This chain joins TRBV6-2 or TRBV6-3 and TRBJ2-2, with D unresolved. In germline, CDR1 is MNHEY, CDR2 SVGEGT. This CDR3 is 13 amino acids long. Trimming shortened V by 6 bases and J by 5 bases, and 10 bases separated the two germline ends. CDR3: CASSRGETGELFF. CDR3 DNA sequence: TGTGCCAGCAGCCGAGGCGAGACCGGGGAGCTGTTTTTT.

This chain joins TRBV9 and TRBJ2-7, with TRBD2 matching 14 bases. The CDR3 has 16 amino acids. The junction had 6 bases not matched to a gene; V was cut back by 3 bases and J by 4 bases. Germline lookup yields CDR1 SGDLS and CDR2 YYNGEE. Written as DNA, the CDR3 is TGTGCCAGCAGCGCGGGGGGACTAGCGGGAGAATACGAGCAGTACTTC. Protein sequence: CASSAGGLAGEYEQYF.

This chain connects TRBV5-4 to TRBJ2-7; 8 nucleotides line up with TRBD1. CDR3 length: 17 amino acids. Germline V gene sequence: CDR1 SGHNT, CDR2 YYREEE (reference sequence). The ends lost 2 bases at V and 7 bases at J; junction bases unmatched: 17. Written as DNA, the CDR3 is TGTGCCAGCAGCTTCGGGCAGGGGGCCGGTGGGTTTCGGGAGCAGTACTTC. Translation gives CASSFGQGAGGFREQYF. The whole variable domain, remainder taken from reference TRBV5-4 and TRBJ2-7, is ETGVTQSPTHLIKTRGQQVTLRCSSQSGHNTVSWYQQALGQGPQFIFQYYREEENGRGNFPPRFSGLQFPNYSSELNVNALELDDSALYLCASSFGQGAGGFREQYFGPGTRLTVT.

This clone was seen many times. The V gene is TRBV6-4, the J gene TRBJ2-6; TRBD2 might be the D (5 bases). Germline assignment: CDR1 MRHNA and CDR2 SNTAGT. The ends were cut back, 4 bases at V and 4 bases at J, with 5 bases in the middle. The CDR3 loop spans 13 amino acids. The CDR3 region is CASSAGGANVLTF. The CDR3 DNA is TGTGCCAGCAGTGCGGGGGGGGCCAACGTCCTGACTTTC.

The chain is built from TRBV4-1 and TRBJ2-1, with 7 bases aligning to TRBD2. The germline V gene encodes CDR1 MGHRA and CDR2 YSYEKL. Trimming removed 1 base from V and 9 bases from J; junction bases left unmatched: 3. CDR3 length: 13 amino acids. This CDR3 is CASSQGGSFEQFF. In DNA form, the CDR3 reads TGCGCCAGCAGCCAAGGCGGGAGCTTTGAGCAGTTCTTC.

The chain combines TRBV12-3 or TRBV12-4 with TRBJ1-1; no definite D call. V lost 2 bases to trimming and J lost 4 bases, with 8 bases between them. This CDR3 is built from 13 residues. This CDR3 reads CASSLMVGTEAFF. Here the CDR3 DNA reads TGTGCCAGCAGTTTAATGGTGGGCACTGAAGCTTTCTTT.

J is TRBJ2-3 and V is TRBV6-5; either TRBD1 or TRBD2 may supply D (6 bases each). V was shortened by 6 bases and J by 7 bases, with 20 bases between the two germline ends. Germline CDR1 reads MNHEY; CDR2 reads SVGAGI. The CDR3 sequence is 15 residues long. Here the CDR3 reads CASRGGQGNFYTQYF. CDR3 DNA: TGTGCCAGCAGGGGGGGACAAGGCAATTTTTATACGCAGTATTTT.

The genes are TRBV27 and TRBJ2-7; tentatively, D is TRBD1 (5 bases). This CDR3 region has 12 residues. V lost 6 bases, J lost 6 bases, and 12 bases lay in between. The germline CDR1 and CDR2 sequences are MNHEY and SMNVEV (reference sequence). The CDR3 nucleotides read TGTGCCAGCAGGAGCAGGGTCGGCGAGCAGTACTTC. This gives the protein CASRSRVGEQYF.

The chain employs TRBV19 and TRBJ1-2; D uncertain. Germline lookup yields CDR1 LNHDA and CDR2 SQIVND (reference sequence). The V end was cut by 4 bases, the J end by 7 bases, with 7 bases between. The CDR3 totals 11 residues. The DNA of the CDR3 is TGTGCCAGTAGTAATTACGTTGGCTACACCTTC. Encoded protein: CASSNYVGYTF.

V and J are TRBV27 and TRBJ2-7, with 8 bases matching TRBD2. The V gene's germline CDR1 is MNHEY and CDR2 SMNVEV (reference sequence). Trimming removed 6 bases from V and 3 bases from J; junction bases left unmatched: 7. There are 14 residues in the CDR3. In DNA form, the CDR3 reads TGTGCCAGCAGGCGTAGCGGGACTAGCTACGAGCAGTACTTC. Translated: CASRRSGTSYEQYF.

The gene calls are TRBV5-1 and TRBJ2-3; 12 bases are a match to TRBD1. V shed 0 bases and J 5 bases; nucleotides not matched to a gene: 4. The germline V gene encodes CDR1 SGHRS and CDR2 YFSETQ. The length of the CDR3 is 16 residues. DNA for the CDR3: TGCGCCAGCAGCTTGGTGGGACAGGGGGCGAAAGATACGCAGTATTTT. As protein: CASSLVGQGAKDTQYF.

The V call is TRBV4-1, the J call TRBJ1-1; D is ambiguous. The germline V gene has CDR1 MGHRA and CDR2 YSYEKL. CDR3 size: 13 residues. V was pared by 4 bases and J by 4 bases, with 10 bases between. In DNA, the CDR3 is TGCGCCAGCAGCCTTGGGTGGCGCACTGAAGCTTTCTTT. It translates to CASSLGWRTEAFF.

The chain uses TRBV7-2 and TRBJ1-1, with D perhaps TRBD1 (5 bases). Trimming stripped 3 bases from V and 5 bases from J, with 10 bases between. The CDR3 totals 13 residues. The V gene's germline CDR1 is SGHTA and CDR2 FQGNSA. The CDR3 reads CASSFVGGTEAFF. The CDR3 DNA reads as TGTGCCAGCAGCTTTGTTGGGGGAACTGAAGCTTTCTTT.

V usage is TRBV28 and J usage is TRBJ2-1, with D uncertain. V lost 7 bases, J lost 0 bases, and 13 bases lay in between. This CDR3 is 15 amino acids long. Germline V gene data show CDR1 as MDHEN and CDR2 as SYDVKM. The CDR3 region is CASKTVWSSYNEQFF. CDR3 in DNA: TGTGCCAGCAAGACTGTCTGGAGCTCCTACAATGAGCAGTTCTTC. The full variable domain, with the rest looked up from reference TRBV28 and TRBJ2-1, is DVKVTQSSRYLVKRTGEKVFLECVQDMDHENMFWYRQDPGLGLRLIYFSYDVKMKEKGDIPEGYSVSREKKERFSLILESASTNQTSMYLCASKTVWSSYNEQFFGPGTRLTVL.

J is TRBJ1-4 and V is TRBV7-9, with D unclear. V was cut by 1 base and J by 7 bases, with 10 bases left in between. Germline values: CDR1 SEHNR, CDR2 FQNEAQ (reference sequence). CDR3 size: 14 residues. The CDR3 DNA reads TGTGCCAGCAGCTTAGACATACAGTCTGAAAAACTGTTTTTT. Amino acid sequence: CASSLDIQSEKLFF. The entire variable domain, with the rest obtained from reference TRBV7-9 and TRBJ1-4, is as follows: DTGVSQNPRHKITKRGQNVTFRCDPISEHNRLYWYRQTLGQGPEFLTYFQNEAQLEKSRLLSDRFSAERPKGSFSTLEIQRTEQGDSAMYLCASSLDIQSEKLFFGSGTQLSVL.

The chain recombines TRBV29-1 with TRBJ2-2; D is uncertain. Deletions cut 5 bases from V and 5 bases from J, with 9 bases between. This CDR3 has 12 residues. Germline CDR1 reads SQVTM; CDR2 reads ANQGSEA. CDR3 amino acids: CSVNLRTGELFF. The DNA for the CDR3 is TGCAGCGTTAACCTTAGAACCGGGGAGCTGTTTTTT.